This TCR beta chain emerged from a study of shared clonotypes between healthy human individuals. Naivety among CD8 cells was defined by CD45RO negativity and positive CCR7 selection, thereby excluding terminally differentiated effector memory CD45RA+ cells. CDR1 and CDR2 from the germline V gene are LNHDA and SQIVND (reference sequence). Losses at the gene ends were 0 bases for V and 3 bases for J; bases not matched to a gene: 5. This CDR3 spans 16 amino acids. Sequenced by immunoSEQ multiplex PCR; TCRdb stores in-frame clones only, minus some. The data show some 1,900,000 clones, less than 95% seen once.

Material for sequencing was naive CD8+ T cells sorted from blood. The rearrangement joins TRBV19 to TRBJ2-1; TRBD2 matches 7 bases. The clonotype was recovered from a young man in good health. In DNA form, the CDR3 reads TGTGCCAGTAGTATAGATCCTCCTAGCGGCTACAATGAGCAGTTCTTC. It specifies CASSIDPPSGYNEQFF.